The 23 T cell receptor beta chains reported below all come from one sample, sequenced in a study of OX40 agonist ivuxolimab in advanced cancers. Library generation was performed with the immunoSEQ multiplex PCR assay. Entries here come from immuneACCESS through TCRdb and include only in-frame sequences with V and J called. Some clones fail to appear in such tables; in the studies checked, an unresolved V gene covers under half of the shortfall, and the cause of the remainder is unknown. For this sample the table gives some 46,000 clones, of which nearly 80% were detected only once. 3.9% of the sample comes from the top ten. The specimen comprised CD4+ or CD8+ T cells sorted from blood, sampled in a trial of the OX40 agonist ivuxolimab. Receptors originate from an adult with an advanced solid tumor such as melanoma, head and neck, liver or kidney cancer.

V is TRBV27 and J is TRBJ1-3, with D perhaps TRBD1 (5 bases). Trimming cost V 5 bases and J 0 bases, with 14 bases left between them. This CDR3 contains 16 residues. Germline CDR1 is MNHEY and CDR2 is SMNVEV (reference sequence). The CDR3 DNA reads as TGTGCCAGCAGTCCGAGGGGCCGGGCCTCTGGAAACACCATATATTTT. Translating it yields CASSPRGRASGNTIYF.

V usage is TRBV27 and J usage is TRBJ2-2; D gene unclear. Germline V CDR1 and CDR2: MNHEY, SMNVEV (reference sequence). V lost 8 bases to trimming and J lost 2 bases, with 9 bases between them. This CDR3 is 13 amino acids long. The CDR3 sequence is CASFGRNTGELFF. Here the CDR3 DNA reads TGTGCCAGCTTTGGTAGAAACACCGGGGAGCTGTTTTTT.

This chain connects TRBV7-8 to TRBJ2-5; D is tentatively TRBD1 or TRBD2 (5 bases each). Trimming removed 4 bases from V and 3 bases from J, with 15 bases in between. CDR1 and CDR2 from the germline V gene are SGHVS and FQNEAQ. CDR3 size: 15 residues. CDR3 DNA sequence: TGTGCCAGCAGCTCGACCGGGACGAAGGAAGAGACCCAGTACTTC. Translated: CASSSTGTKEETQYF.

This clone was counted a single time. In nucleotides, the CDR3 is TGTGCCAGCAGGGGGGGGACTAGCACAGATACGCAGTATTTT. Encoded protein: CASRGGTSTDTQYF. The chain couples TRBV28 to TRBJ2-3, with 7 bases matching TRBD2. Germline assignment: CDR1 MDHEN and CDR2 SYDVKM. CDR3 size: 14 residues. The trim removed 6 bases at V and 0 bases at J, leaving 3 bases unmatched.

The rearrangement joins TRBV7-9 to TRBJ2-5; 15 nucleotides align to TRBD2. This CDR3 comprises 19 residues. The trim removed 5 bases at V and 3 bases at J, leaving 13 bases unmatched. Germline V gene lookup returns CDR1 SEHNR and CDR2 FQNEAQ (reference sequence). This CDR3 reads CASSPGRTSGRVQKETQYF. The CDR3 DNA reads TGTGCCAGCAGCCCCGGCCGGACTAGCGGGAGGGTTCAAAAAGAGACCCAGTACTTC.

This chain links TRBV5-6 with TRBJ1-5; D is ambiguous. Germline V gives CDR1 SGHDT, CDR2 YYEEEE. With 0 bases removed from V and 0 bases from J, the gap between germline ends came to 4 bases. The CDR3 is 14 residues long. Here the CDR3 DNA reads TGTGCCAGCAGCTTGGTCAGTAGCAATCAGCCCCAGCATTTT. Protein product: CASSLVSSNQPQHF.

The CDR3: CASSESRGSAEAFF. The DNA for the CDR3 is TGCGCCAGCAGTGAGAGCAGGGGCTCCGCTGAAGCTTTCTTT. The V and J genes are TRBV10-1 and TRBJ1-1; D perhaps matches TRBD1 (6 bases). The V and J ends lost 2 bases and 6 bases respectively, with 13 bases between them. The germline V gene encodes CDR1 WNHNN and CDR2 SYGVQD (reference sequence). This CDR3 has 14 residues.

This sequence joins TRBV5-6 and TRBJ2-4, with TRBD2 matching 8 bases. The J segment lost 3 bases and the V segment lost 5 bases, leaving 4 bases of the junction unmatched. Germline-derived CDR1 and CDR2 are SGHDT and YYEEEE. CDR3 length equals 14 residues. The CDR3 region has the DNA TGTGCCAGCAGTTTTAGCGGGAACAAAAACATTCAGTACTTC. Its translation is CASSFSGNKNIQYF.

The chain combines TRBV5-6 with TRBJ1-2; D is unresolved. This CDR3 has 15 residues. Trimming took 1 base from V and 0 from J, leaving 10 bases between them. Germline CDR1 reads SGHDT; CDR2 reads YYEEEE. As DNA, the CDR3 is TGTGCCAGCAGCTTGACCAGACCAACTAACTATGGCTACACCTTC. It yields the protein CASSLTRPTNYGYTF.

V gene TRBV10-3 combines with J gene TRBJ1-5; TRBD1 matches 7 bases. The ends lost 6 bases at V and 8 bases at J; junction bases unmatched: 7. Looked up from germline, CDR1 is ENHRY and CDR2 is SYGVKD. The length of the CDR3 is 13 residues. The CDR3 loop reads CAISLGQREPQHF. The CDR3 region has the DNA TGTGCCATCAGCCTGGGACAGCGGGAGCCCCAGCATTTT.

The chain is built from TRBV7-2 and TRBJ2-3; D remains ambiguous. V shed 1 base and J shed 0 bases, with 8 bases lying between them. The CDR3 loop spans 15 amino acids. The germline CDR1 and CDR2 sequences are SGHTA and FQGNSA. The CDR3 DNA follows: TGTGCCAGCAGCTTAGTACTTCGGAGCACAGATACGCAGTATTTT. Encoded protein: CASSLVLRSTDTQYF. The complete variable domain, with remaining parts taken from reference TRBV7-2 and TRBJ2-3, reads GAGVSQSPSNKVTEKGKDVELRCDPISGHTALYWYRQSLGQGLEFLIYFQGNSAPDKSGLPSDRFSAERTGGSVSTLTIQRTQQEDSAVYLCASSLVLRSTDTQYFGPGTRLTVL.

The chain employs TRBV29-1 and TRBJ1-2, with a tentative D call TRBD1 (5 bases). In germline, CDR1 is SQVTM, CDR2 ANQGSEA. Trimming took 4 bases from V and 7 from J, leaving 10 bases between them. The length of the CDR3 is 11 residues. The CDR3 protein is CSVGEGAGYTF. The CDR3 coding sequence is TGCAGCGTTGGGGAAGGGGCTGGCTACACCTTC.

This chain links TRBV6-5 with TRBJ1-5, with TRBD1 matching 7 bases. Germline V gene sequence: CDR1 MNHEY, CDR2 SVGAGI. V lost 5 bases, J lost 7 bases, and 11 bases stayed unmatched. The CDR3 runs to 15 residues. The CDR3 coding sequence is TGTGCCAGCAGTACCAGATCAGGGGGAGGGCAGCCCCAGCATTTT. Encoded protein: CASSTRSGGGQPQHF.

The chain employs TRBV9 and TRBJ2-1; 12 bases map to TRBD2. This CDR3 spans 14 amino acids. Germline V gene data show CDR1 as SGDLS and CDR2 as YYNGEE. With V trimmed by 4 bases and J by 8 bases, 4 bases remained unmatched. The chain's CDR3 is CASSPTSGGDEQFF. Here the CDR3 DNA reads TGTGCCAGCAGCCCGACTAGCGGGGGCGATGAGCAGTTCTTC.

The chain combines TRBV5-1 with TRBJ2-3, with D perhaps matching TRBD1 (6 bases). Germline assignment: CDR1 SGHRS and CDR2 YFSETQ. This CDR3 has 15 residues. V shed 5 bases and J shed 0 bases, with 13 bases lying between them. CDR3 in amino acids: CASRTAGASTDTQYF. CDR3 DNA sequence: TGCGCCAGCAGAACCGCAGGGGCTAGCACAGATACGCAGTATTTT. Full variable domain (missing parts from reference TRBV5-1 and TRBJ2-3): KAGVTQTPRYLIKTRGQQVTLSCSPISGHRSVSWYQQTPGQGLQFLFEYFSETQRNKGNFPGRFSGRQFSNSRSEMNVSTLELGDSALYLCASRTAGASTDTQYFGPGTRLTVL.

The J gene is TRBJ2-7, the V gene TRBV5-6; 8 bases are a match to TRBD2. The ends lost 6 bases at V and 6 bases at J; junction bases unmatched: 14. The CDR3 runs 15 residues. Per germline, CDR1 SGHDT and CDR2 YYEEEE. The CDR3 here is CASTPSGLAGFEQYF. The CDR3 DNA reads TGTGCCAGCACCCCCTCCGGGCTAGCGGGTTTCGAGCAGTACTTC.

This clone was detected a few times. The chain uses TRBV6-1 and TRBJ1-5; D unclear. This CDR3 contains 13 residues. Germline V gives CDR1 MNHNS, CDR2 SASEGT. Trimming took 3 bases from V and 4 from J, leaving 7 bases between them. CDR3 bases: TGTGCCAGCAGTGATAAGAGGAATCAGCCCCAGCATTTT. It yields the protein CASSDKRNQPQHF.

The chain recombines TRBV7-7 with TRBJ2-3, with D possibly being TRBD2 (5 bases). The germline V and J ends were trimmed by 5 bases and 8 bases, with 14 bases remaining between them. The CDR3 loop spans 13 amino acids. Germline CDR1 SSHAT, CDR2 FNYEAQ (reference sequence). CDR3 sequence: CASSRDLKGTQYF. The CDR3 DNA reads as TGTGCCAGCAGCCGGGATTTGAAGGGTACGCAGTATTTT.

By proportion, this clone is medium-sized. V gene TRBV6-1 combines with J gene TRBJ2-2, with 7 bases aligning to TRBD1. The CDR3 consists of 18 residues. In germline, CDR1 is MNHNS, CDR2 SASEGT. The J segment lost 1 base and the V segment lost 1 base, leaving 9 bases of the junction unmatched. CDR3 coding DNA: TGTGCCAGCAGTGAAGAGGGGGCAGGACTGATGAACACCGGGGAGCTGTTTTTT. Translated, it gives CASSEEGAGLMNTGELFF.

The CDR3 coding sequence is TGTGCCAGCAGCCCGGCGGCGGCAGGGGGTTATGAAAAACTGTTTTTT. Protein: CASSPAAAGGYEKLFF. The rearrangement links TRBV5-6 to TRBJ1-4; TRBD1 agrees at 7 bases. Germline CDR1 and CDR2: SGHDT and YYEEEE. The CDR3 runs to 16 residues. J lost 6 bases, V lost 4 bases, and 12 bases had no gene match.

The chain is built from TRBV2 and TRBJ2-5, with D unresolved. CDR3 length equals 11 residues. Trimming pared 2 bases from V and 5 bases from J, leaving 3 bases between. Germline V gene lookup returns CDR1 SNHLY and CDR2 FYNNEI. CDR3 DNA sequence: TGTGCCAGCAGTGAAAGGGAGACCCAGTACTTC. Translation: CASSERETQYF.

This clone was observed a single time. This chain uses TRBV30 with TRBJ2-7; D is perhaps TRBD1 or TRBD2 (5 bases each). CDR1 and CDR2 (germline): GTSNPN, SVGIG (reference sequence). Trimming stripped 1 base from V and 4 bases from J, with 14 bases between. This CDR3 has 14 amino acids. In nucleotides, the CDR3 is TGTGCCTGGAGTGGGAGAGGGGCGAGGTACGAGCAGTACTTC. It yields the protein CAWSGRGARYEQYF. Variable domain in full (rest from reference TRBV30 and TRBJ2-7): SQTIHQWPATLVQPVGSPLSLECTVEGTSNPNLYWYRQAAGRGLQLLFYSVGIGQISSEVPQNLSASRPQDRQFILSSKKLLLSDSGFYLCAWSGRGARYEQYFGPGTRLTVT.

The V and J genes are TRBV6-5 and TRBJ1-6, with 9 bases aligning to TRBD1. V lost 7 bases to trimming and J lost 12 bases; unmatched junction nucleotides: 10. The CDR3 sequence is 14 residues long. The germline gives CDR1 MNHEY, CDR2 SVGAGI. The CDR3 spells CASIGKQGAKPLHF. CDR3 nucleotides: TGTGCCAGCATCGGGAAACAGGGGGCGAAACCCCTCCACTTT.